The 10 T cell receptor beta chains listed next were all sequenced from one sample in a study of cytomegalovirus exposure and HLA in healthy donors. PCR involved 60 Vbeta and 13 Jbeta primers. Method: immunoSEQ multiplex PCR; TCRdb's copy keeps in-frame clones and lacks some. This sample lists 180,000 or so clones; its ten largest clones have roughly 0.74%. Sequenced: PBMCs. Receptor source: a boy between 10 and 17 years old in good health and CMV-seronegative.

The chain has TRBV4-2 and TRBJ2-1; 12 bases line up with TRBD2. CDR1 is LGHNA and CDR2 is YNFKEQ in the germline V gene. The CDR3 is 17 amino acids. V dropped 0 bases and J dropped 8; count of bases not matched to a gene: 8. CDR3 loop: CASSQEASGGVDDEQFF. The CDR3 DNA follows: TGTGCCAGCAGCCAAGAAGCTAGCGGGGGGGTAGATGATGAGCAGTTCTTC.

J is TRBJ2-5 and V is TRBV11-3; D gene ambiguous. V lost 0 bases, J lost 4 bases, and 3 bases lay in between. Germline assignment: CDR1 SGHNT and CDR2 YENEEA. This CDR3 has 12 residues. The chain's CDR3 is CASSLDRETQYF. The DNA for the CDR3 is TGTGCCAGCAGCTTAGATCGAGAGACCCAGTACTTC. Full variable domain (rest looked up from reference TRBV11-3 and TRBJ2-5): EAGVVQSPRYKIIEKKQPVAFWCNPISGHNTLYWYLQNLGQGPELLIRYENEEAVDDSQLPKDRFSAERLKGVDSTLKIQPAELGDSAVYLCASSLDRETQYFGPGTRLLVL.

V gene TRBV28 combines with J gene TRBJ1-1; tentative D call: TRBD1 (6 bases). With 8 bases removed from V and 4 bases from J, the gap between germline ends came to 14 bases. This CDR3 contains 13 residues. Germline V gene lookup returns CDR1 MDHEN and CDR2 SYDVKM. The CDR3 DNA sequence: TGTGCCAGCCACCAAGGGGGGGGCACTGAAGCTTTCTTT. Its translation: CASHQGGGTEAFF.

The CDR3 bases are TGTGCCAGCAGCATCCGACAGGGAGGCTACACCTTC. As protein: CASSIRQGGYTF. This sequence joins TRBV5-6 and TRBJ1-2; 7 nucleotides line up with TRBD1. V was clipped by 4 bases and J by 8 bases; unmatched bases: 5. CDR1 and CDR2 (germline): SGHDT, YYEEEE. The CDR3 is 12 residues long.

The genes are TRBV6-1 and TRBJ1-3; D perhaps matches TRBD1 (5 bases). Germline V gives CDR1 MNHNS, CDR2 SASEGT. The CDR3 runs to 13 residues. V was trimmed by 11 bases and J by 1 base, leaving 12 bases between them. This CDR3 reads CAGTSGSGNTIYF. CDR3 DNA sequence: TGTGCCGGAACGTCAGGGTCTGGAAACACCATATATTTT.

The rearrangement uses TRBV14 and TRBJ1-1; D unclear. The length of the CDR3 is 15 residues. Germline V gene data show CDR1 as SGHDN and CDR2 as FVKESK. The ends were cut back, 3 bases at V and 1 base at J, with 12 bases in the middle. DNA for the CDR3: TGTGCCAGCAGCCACACCTATACCTGGAACACTGAAGCTTTCTTT. This translates into CASSHTYTWNTEAFF.

In DNA, the CDR3 is TGCAGTGCTAGTGGGAGCCTTGAAGCTTTCTTT. Translating gives CSASGSLEAFF. The J gene is TRBJ1-1, the V gene TRBV20-1; D gene uncertain. V was clipped by 3 bases and J by 7 bases, with 9 bases between them. The germline CDR1 and CDR2 sequences are DFQATT and SNEGSKA (reference sequence). The CDR3 runs 11 residues.

The chain carries TRBV9 and TRBJ2-7, with TRBD2 as a possible D gene (7 bases). CDR1 SGDLS and CDR2 YYNGEE come from the germline V gene. CDR3 length equals 16 residues. Trimming took off 0 bases at V and 1 base at J, with 14 bases between the two ends. DNA of the CDR3: TGTGCCAGCAGCGTAGGGCCGGGGGGCGATTCCTACGAGCAGTACTTC. As protein: CASSVGPGGDSYEQYF.

V gene TRBV19 combines with J gene TRBJ1-1, with 8 nucleotides matching TRBD1. The CDR3 is 14 residues long. V shed 4 bases, J shed 2 bases, and the junction held 3 bases outside the gene matches. Germline values: CDR1 LNHDA, CDR2 SQIVND (reference sequence). The CDR3 reads CASSTDRGNTEAFF. In DNA form, the CDR3 reads TGTGCCAGTAGTACAGACAGGGGAAACACTGAAGCTTTCTTT. The full variable domain, rest sourced from reference TRBV19 and TRBJ1-1, is DGGITQSPKYLFRKEGQNVTLSCEQNLNHDAMYWYRQDPGQGLRLIYYSQIVNDFQKGDIAEGYSVSREKKESFPLTVTSAQKNPTAFYLCASSTDRGNTEAFFGQGTRLTVV.

V usage is TRBV7-9 and J usage is TRBJ1-4, with D hard to call. V lost 6 bases, J lost 3 bases, and 17 bases lay in between. CDR1 and CDR2 (germline): SEHNR, FQNEAQ (reference sequence). The CDR3 runs 16 residues. In nucleotides, the CDR3 is TGTGCCAGCAGGTTTGGACGGGGTGCACCTAATGAAAAACTGTTTTTT. Translating gives CASRFGRGAPNEKLFF.